This paragraph covers one TCR beta chain sequence. The antigen is undetermined. This specimen comes from a study of cytomegalovirus exposure and HLA in healthy donors. This PCR relied on a set of 60 Vbeta primers and 13 Jbeta primers. The repertoire was sequenced with immunoSEQ multiplex PCR; TCRdb's copy has only in-frame clones and lacks some. The table records around 82,000 clones, around 76% of them present only once. Notes on the study in general: In vitro data verified three CMV-associated chains as specific for CMV antigens. HLA-A and HLA-B allele assignments for most subjects were reportedly predicted accurately using TCR beta sequences. Most sequenced TCRs were rare (though some public TCRs occurred in many donors). In a later analysis, a missense DCLRE1C variant was linked to TCR beta V- and J-gene trimming.

CDR3 length: 15 residues. Germline assignment: CDR1 SGHNT and CDR2 YYREEE (reference sequence). The chain uses TRBV5-4 and TRBJ2-5, with TRBD1 matching over 7 bases. The better agreement between TRBJ2-7 and the DNA end casts doubt on the J call. Sequencing used PBMCs. This TCR was sampled from a male donor in good health and CMV-seropositive. The CDR3 nucleotides are TGTGCCAGCAGCTTGGCCGGGCAGGGGGTGTACGAGCAGTACTTC. This codes for CASSLAGQGVYEQYF.